These T cell receptor beta chains were read from a single sample in a study of CD8 T cells in ankylosing spondylitis. Each CDR3 protein is one row after TCRdb ran MiXCR on the 5' RACE reads. The sample has 250,000 to 400,000 distinct CDR3 sequences; 11% are singletons. Specimen: blood, either unsorted or a sorted T cell fraction (not recorded which). These receptors were obtained from a female donor with ankylosing spondylitis or in good health (not recorded which). Both conserved end residues are trimmed from each CDR3. The order of the fields is V gene, J gene, CDR3 protein.

V: TRBV7-2
J: TRBJ2-7
CDR3: ASSLVEGNYEQY

V: TRBV6-5
J: TRBJ2-1
CDR3: ASSFNPGLPYNEQF

V: TRBV5-1
J: TRBJ1-5
CDR3: ASSQGTEGHQPQH

V: TRBV6-5
J: TRBJ2-3
CDR3: ASSYSSTGNTDTQY

V: TRBV7-9
J: TRBJ2-5
CDR3: ASSLETDQETQY

V: TRBV12-3/TRBV12-4
J: TRBJ2-1
CDR3: ASSEEGQTYNEQF

V: TRBV27
J: TRBJ2-7
CDR3: ASSLRTGEEQY

V: TRBV20-1
J: TRBJ2-5
CDR3: SARARSGRNETQY

V: TRBV7-2
J: TRBJ2-7
CDR3: ASSDRGPTEQY

V: TRBV10-3
J: TRBJ1-5
CDR3: AISDPGLLTDQPQH

V: TRBV5-6
J: TRBJ1-2
CDR3: ASRSDRAYGYT

V: TRBV6-6
J: TRBJ2-7
CDR3: ASSQQGLYEQY

V: TRBV7-2
J: TRBJ1-3
CDR3: ASSLAGAPGTIY

V: TRBV6-6
J: TRBJ2-7
CDR3: ASKDQEQY

V: TRBV20-1
J: TRBJ2-2
CDR3: SARVTKAGLNTGELF

V: TRBV5-1
J: TRBJ2-7
CDR3: ASTPGGLTYEQY

V: TRBV5-1
J: TRBJ2-5
CDR3: ASSPAVSLAEQETQY

V: TRBV10-3
J: TRBJ2-2
CDR3: AIRPTGSMDTGELF

V: TRBV5-5
J: TRBJ1-5
CDR3: ASSFRVGYSNQPQH

V: TRBV7-9
J: TRBJ2-2
CDR3: ASSLVFGLGGTGELF

V: TRBV11-2
J: TRBJ2-2
CDR3: ASSLLAGVGTGELF

V: TRBV20-1
J: TRBJ1-4
CDR3: SARPQGAREKLF

V: TRBV7-9
J: TRBJ2-1
CDR3: ASSLDEENVQF

V: TRBV7-8
J: TRBJ2-3
CDR3: ASSLGVRREVGDTQY